A single sample is the source of the 32 T cell receptor beta chains below, sequenced in a study of blood T cell repertoires in COVID-19. The assay was immunoSEQ multiplex PCR, and TCRdb's table has in-frame clones only and misses some. The sample shows 250,000 or so clones, roughly 87% of them seen only once. Sequenced sample: PBMCs or T cells enriched from blood (not recorded which). The origin of the receptors is a man younger than 40 who had recovered from COVID-19.

J is TRBJ2-2 and V is TRBV3-1 (or the pseudogene TRBV3-2); maybe TRBD2 (6 bases). From germline, CDR1 is LGHDT and CDR2 YNNKEL (reference sequence). This CDR3 region has 16 residues. V lost 3 bases and J lost 6, with 17 bases in between. The CDR3 reads CASSQGGVVGPGELFF. CDR3 coding DNA: TGTGCCAGCAGCCAGGGCGGGGTCGTGGGACCCGGGGAGCTGTTTTTT.

V usage is TRBV6-5 and J usage is TRBJ1-1; tentative D call: TRBD1 (5 bases). V lost 6 bases to trimming and J lost 5 bases, with 13 bases between them. The CDR3 has 13 residues. Looked up from germline, CDR1 is MNHEY and CDR2 is SVGAGI. The CDR3 DNA is TGTGCCAGCAGGAGACAGTCGAAAACTGAAGCTTTCTTT. This translates into CASRRQSKTEAFF.

V usage is TRBV18 and J usage is TRBJ2-1; weak D call: TRBD1 (5 bases). Trimming removed 3 bases at V and 12 bases at J, with 15 bases between. This CDR3 spans 13 amino acids. The germline gives CDR1 KGHSH, CDR2 LQKENI. The CDR3 bases are TGTGCCAGCTCACCCGGACAAGCGCCCACGCAGTTCTTC. Protein product: CASSPGQAPTQFF. Drawing the rest from reference TRBV18 and TRBJ2-1, the complete variable domain is NAGVMQNPRHLVRRRGQEARLRCSPMKGHSHVYWYRQLPEEGLKFMVYLQKENIIDESGMPKERFSAEFPKEGPSILRIQQVVRGDSAAYFCASSPGQAPTQFFGPGTRLTVL.

This sequence joins TRBV10-3 and TRBJ1-5, with D unresolved. V lost 6 bases and J 3 bases, leaving 12 bases between the germline ends. Germline lookup yields CDR1 ENHRY and CDR2 SYGVKD. This CDR3 is 14 amino acids long. This chain's CDR3 is CAISGGNPNQPQHF. The DNA of the CDR3 is TGTGCCATCAGCGGAGGGAACCCCAATCAGCCCCAGCATTTT.

The chain recombines TRBV20-1 with TRBJ2-3; D gene unclear. The CDR3 sequence is 12 residues long. Germline CDR1 DFQATT, CDR2 SNEGSKA (reference sequence). The V gene lost 3 bases and the J gene lost 3 bases, with 7 bases spanning the gap. The chain's CDR3 is CSASPETDTQYF. Written as DNA, the CDR3 is TGCAGTGCTAGTCCGGAGACAGATACGCAGTATTTT.

The chain uses TRBV5-1 and TRBJ2-6, with D possibly being TRBD1 (7 bases). V lost 4 bases and J lost 2, with 13 bases in between. Germline lookup yields CDR1 SGHRS and CDR2 YFSETQ. This CDR3 spans 16 amino acids. The DNA for the CDR3 is TGCGCCAGCAGCGCGGGACAGACGACTGGGGCCAACGTCCTGACTTTC. It encodes CASSAGQTTGANVLTF. The variable domain in full, with the rest retrieved from reference TRBV5-1 and TRBJ2-6, is KAGVTQTPRYLIKTRGQQVTLSCSPISGHRSVSWYQQTPGQGLQFLFEYFSETQRNKGNFPGRFSGRQFSNSRSEMNVSTLELGDSALYLCASSAGQTTGANVLTFGAGSRLTVL.

V gene TRBV6-8 combines with J gene TRBJ1-2; D not resolved. From germline, CDR1 is MNHGY and CDR2 SAAAGT. The V gene lost 0 bases and the J gene lost 1 base, with 15 bases spanning the gap. The length of the CDR3 is 17 residues. CDR3 sequence reads: CASSYSIPSTFNYGYTF. In nucleotides, the CDR3 is TGTGCCAGCAGTTACTCGATCCCTTCGACTTTTAACTATGGCTACACCTTC.

The chain recombines TRBV28 with TRBJ1-5, with D tentatively TRBD1 (5 bases). This CDR3 has 14 amino acids. Looked up from germline, CDR1 is MDHEN and CDR2 is SYDVKM. V shed 6 bases and J shed 4 bases, with 13 bases lying between them. CDR3 coding DNA: TGTGCCAGCAGAGGAACCGGACAAAATCAGCCCCAGCATTTT. It codes for CASRGTGQNQPQHF.

This clone was counted a few times. The chain recombines TRBV6-5 with TRBJ2-1; D not certain. Per the germline V gene, CDR1 is MNHEY and CDR2 is SVGAGI. The CDR3 contains 12 residues. Trimming left V 7 bases short and J 6 bases short, with 10 bases between. CDR3 residues: CASTGWANEQFF. In DNA form, the CDR3 reads TGTGCCAGCACTGGGTGGGCCAATGAGCAGTTCTTC.

This clone appeared a single time. The V and J genes are TRBV30 and TRBJ1-2, with 7 bases identical to TRBD1. V lost 4 bases and J lost 0; bases outside the gene matches: 5. The V gene's germline CDR1 is GTSNPN and CDR2 SVGIG (reference sequence). This CDR3 has 14 amino acids. In DNA form, the CDR3 reads TGTGCCTGGACCCGGGACAGTACTAACTATGGCTACACCTTC. Translation: CAWTRDSTNYGYTF. The full variable domain, with the rest looked up from reference TRBV30 and TRBJ1-2, is SQTIHQWPATLVQPVGSPLSLECTVEGTSNPNLYWYRQAAGRGLQLLFYSVGIGQISSEVPQNLSASRPQDRQFILSSKKLLLSDSGFYLCAWTRDSTNYGYTFGSGTRLTVV.

This chain connects TRBV9 to TRBJ2-3; D gene unclear. The CDR3 loop spans 16 amino acids. CDR1 is SGDLS and CDR2 is YYNGEE in the germline V gene. V lost 6 bases and J lost 2, with 19 bases in between. The CDR3 protein is CASTAHSGYNTDTQYF. The CDR3 DNA reads as TGTGCCAGCACCGCCCATTCGGGTTACAACACAGATACGCAGTATTTT.

The V call is TRBV27, the J call TRBJ2-2; the match to TRBD1 covers 7 bases. V lost 8 bases and J lost 8; bases outside the gene matches: 5. The CDR3 has 12 amino acids. Germline V gives CDR1 MNHEY, CDR2 SMNVEV (reference sequence). The CDR3: CASLDRQGELFF. The DNA for the CDR3 is TGTGCCAGCCTGGACAGGCAGGGGGAGCTGTTTTTT.

The gene calls are TRBV7-9 and TRBJ2-7; 7 bases agree with TRBD2. Germline trimming cut 3 bases from V and 0 bases from J; bases unmatched to any gene: 5. Per germline, CDR1 SEHNR and CDR2 FQNEAQ (reference sequence). CDR3 length equals 15 residues. In DNA form, the CDR3 reads TGTGCCAGCAGCTTTGGGCGGGAGCGCTCCTACGAGCAGTACTTC. The encoded protein is CASSFGRERSYEQYF.

This chain links TRBV10-1 with TRBJ2-1; D might be TRBD1 (5 bases). The CDR3 totals 15 residues. V was trimmed by 4 bases and J by 2 bases, leaving 12 bases between them. Germline loops: CDR1 WNHNN, CDR2 SYGVQD (reference sequence). The CDR3 nucleotides are TGCGCCAGCAGTGCGGCAGGGTCAGCCTACAATGAGCAGTTCTTC. It codes for CASSAAGSAYNEQFF.

CDR3 amino acids: CASSPQGQPTGSPLHF. CDR3 nucleotide sequence: TGTGCCAGCAGCCCCCAGGGACAGCCTACAGGCTCACCCCTCCACTTT. The V gene is TRBV7-2, the J gene TRBJ1-6; 7 nucleotides match TRBD1. Per the germline V gene, CDR1 is SGHTA and CDR2 is FQGNSA. The CDR3 length is 16 residues. Trimming removed 5 bases from V and 10 bases from J; junction bases left unmatched: 14.

The chain is built from TRBV7-3 and TRBJ1-2; TRBD1 might be the D (6 bases). The CDR3 totals 13 residues. Germline-derived CDR1 and CDR2 are SGHTA and FQGTGA. V lost 5 bases and J lost 10, with 17 bases in between. CDR3 amino acids: CASSRTGQPYYTF. DNA for the CDR3: TGTGCCAGCAGCAGGACTGGACAGCCCTACTACACCTTC.

The rearrangement links TRBV5-1 to TRBJ2-7; TRBD1 might be the D (5 bases). The CDR3 contains 16 residues. Germline loops: CDR1 SGHRS, CDR2 YFSETQ. V was shortened by 4 bases and J by 0 bases, with 17 bases between the two germline ends. The CDR3 nucleotides read TGCGCCAGCAGCACAAGCCGACAGTCTAGCTCCTACGAGCAGTACTTC. Its protein product is CASSTSRQSSSYEQYF.

This clone was counted once. The V and J genes are TRBV18 and TRBJ1-2, with D possibly TRBD1 on 5 matching bases. The V end was cut by 6 bases, the J end by 8 bases, with 19 bases between. Germline V CDR1 and CDR2: KGHSH, LQKENI. This CDR3 region has 14 residues. Here the CDR3 DNA reads TGTGCCAGCTCGGACCGCGGGGGATCTCGGGGCTACACCTTC. Its protein is CASSDRGGSRGYTF.

The rearrangement uses TRBV4-1 and TRBJ2-7; no firm D call. Per germline, CDR1 MGHRA and CDR2 YSYEKL. V was cut by 1 base and J by 0 bases, with 13 bases left in between. CDR3 length: 16 residues. The CDR3 DNA is TGCGCCAGCAGCCAAGCTCCACAGACCAGCTCCTACGAGCAGTACTTC. It codes for CASSQAPQTSSYEQYF.

The gene calls are TRBV9 and TRBJ1-2; tentative D call: TRBD1 (6 bases). CDR1 and CDR2 (germline): SGDLS, YYNGEE. This CDR3 comprises 15 residues. Trimming took off 7 bases at V and 0 bases at J, with 16 bases between the two ends. The chain's CDR3 is CASREMGHSNYGYTF. CDR3 DNA: TGTGCCAGCCGTGAAATGGGACATTCTAACTATGGCTACACCTTC.

The chain has TRBV25-1 and TRBJ2-5; a possible D gene is TRBD1 (6 bases). The CDR3 spans 16 residues. Germline CDR1 and CDR2: MGHDK and SYGVNS. V shed 2 bases and J shed 5 bases, with 18 bases lying between them. Written as DNA, the CDR3 is TGTGCCAGCAGTGAAACTAGGGTCAGGGGCGGGGAGACCCAGTACTTC. This gives the protein CASSETRVRGGETQYF.

The chain has TRBV6-5 and TRBJ1-1, with a weak D call TRBD1 (5 bases). V dropped 6 bases and J dropped 7 bases, with 18 bases sitting between them. There are 14 residues in the CDR3. Germline V lookup: CDR1 MNHEY, CDR2 SVGAGI. The CDR3 DNA follows: TGTGCCAGCAGCACCCCCTCTCAGGGTGGTGAAGCTTTCTTT. Protein sequence: CASSTPSQGGEAFF.

This clone was picked up one time. The chain carries TRBV9 and TRBJ2-7; D is undetermined. V was cut by 4 bases and J by 2 bases, with 13 bases left in between. The CDR3 runs 14 residues. Germline values: CDR1 SGDLS, CDR2 YYNGEE. CDR3 coding DNA: TGTGCCAGCAGCACTACCAGAACGACCTACGAGCAGTACTTC. This translates into CASSTTRTTYEQYF.

V usage is TRBV30 and J usage is TRBJ2-1, with TRBD2 identical over 13 bases. Trimming removed 3 bases from V and 10 bases from J; junction bases left unmatched: 3. CDR3 length: 13 residues. Germline CDR1 GTSNPN, CDR2 SVGIG (reference sequence). The DNA of the CDR3 is TGTGCCTGGAGACTAGCGGGAGGGAGGGAGCAGTTCTTC. Protein: CAWRLAGGREQFF.

The chain employs TRBV19 and TRBJ2-7, with D maybe TRBD1 (6 bases). The ends were cut back, 3 bases at V and 2 bases at J, with 8 bases in the middle. The germline V gene encodes CDR1 LNHDA and CDR2 SQIVND (reference sequence). The CDR3 runs to 13 residues. DNA of the CDR3: TGTGCCAGTAGTATCTCAGGGGCCTACGAGCAGTACTTC. Its protein product is CASSISGAYEQYF.

The chain links TRBV28 to TRBJ1-1; possible D gene TRBD1, 6 bases. CDR3 length: 15 residues. Trimming took 10 bases from V and 0 from J, leaving 18 bases between them. Germline V gene sequence: CDR1 MDHEN, CDR2 SYDVKM. CDR3 loop: CAINWPQGMNTEAFF. The CDR3 DNA follows: TGTGCCATCAACTGGCCCCAGGGGATGAACACTGAAGCTTTCTTT.

The chain is built from TRBV30 and TRBJ2-7; D possibly corresponds to TRBD2 (6 bases). V dropped 4 bases and J dropped 9 bases, with 22 bases sitting between them. This CDR3 region has 14 residues. The germline CDR1 and CDR2 sequences are GTSNPN and SVGIG (reference sequence). The CDR3 DNA is TGTGCCTGGAAAAGTCCGGGACCCCCGGGAGCGCAGTACTTC. Protein sequence: CAWKSPGPPGAQYF.

The chain links TRBV5-6 to TRBJ2-1; TRBD2 aligns across 13 bases. The CDR3 covers 19 residues. The V gene end was trimmed by 4 bases and the J gene end by 1 base; junction bases not matched to a gene: 11. The germline V gene has CDR1 SGHDT and CDR2 YYEEEE. The CDR3 sequence: CASSRRTSGRRGSYNEQFF. As DNA, the CDR3 is TGTGCCAGCAGCCGACGGACTAGCGGGAGAAGAGGGTCCTACAATGAGCAGTTCTTC.

This rearrangement joins TRBV28 to TRBJ2-7; 7 bases align to TRBD2. V shed 4 bases and J 2 bases; nucleotides not matched to a gene: 2. The germline gives CDR1 MDHEN, CDR2 SYDVKM. This CDR3 has 13 residues. CDR3 amino acids: CASSWEGTYEQYF. The CDR3 nucleotides are TGTGCCAGCAGTTGGGAGGGGACCTACGAGCAGTACTTC.

V and J are TRBV11-2 and TRBJ2-7; 7 bases agree with TRBD2. Germline CDR1 reads SGHAT; CDR2 reads FQNNGV. The CDR3 has 15 amino acids. Losses at the gene ends were 5 bases for V and 4 bases for J; bases not matched to a gene: 11. The CDR3 DNA follows: TGTGCCAGCAGCCTCAATGAGCGGGGTGGGTACGAGCAGTACTTC. Protein sequence: CASSLNERGGYEQYF.

The rearrangement uses TRBV24-1 and TRBJ2-3; TRBD1 agrees at 7 bases. Germline V gene sequence: CDR1 KGHDR, CDR2 SFDVKD. CDR3 length equals 16 residues. V lost 7 bases, J lost 0 bases, and 9 bases stayed unmatched. CDR3 coding DNA: TGTGCCACCAGGAGGGACAGCCCACCGAGCACAGATACGCAGTATTTT. It encodes CATRRDSPPSTDTQYF.

This chain joins TRBV13 and TRBJ1-3; TRBD1 matches at 8 bases. The V and J ends lost 3 bases and 6 bases, in that order; junction bases with no gene match: 13. Germline CDR1 is PRHDT and CDR2 is FYEKMQ (reference sequence). There are 17 residues in the CDR3. The CDR3 coding sequence is TGTGCCAGCAGCTTGGAATGGACAGGGTCGCCCAAAAACACCATATATTTT. It is translated as CASSLEWTGSPKNTIYF.